This T cell receptor (beta chain) was found in a study of blood T cell repertoires in COVID-19. V was clipped by 8 bases and J by 4 bases, with 22 bases between them. From germline, CDR1 is MDHEN and CDR2 SYDVKM. This CDR3 contains 16 residues. The protocol was immunoSEQ multiplex PCR, while the TCRdb copy is restricted to in-frame clones and leaves out a portion. The sample includes 100,000 to 120,000 clones, 88% of them seen just once. The chain recombines TRBV28 with TRBJ2-3, with D perhaps matching TRBD2 (6 bases). This TCR was recovered from a woman in her forties or fifties with acute or convalescent COVID-19. Sequencing was performed on peripheral blood. The CDR3 DNA reads as TGTGCCAGCCTCCCTCCGGTGCTAGCGAGGCCAGATACGCAGTATTTT. It is translated as CASLPPVLARPDTQYF. The full variable domain, completed using reference TRBV28 and TRBJ2-3, is DVKVTQSSRYLVKRTGEKVFLECVQDMDHENMFWYRQDPGLGLRLIYFSYDVKMKEKGDIPEGYSVSREKKERFSLILESASTNQTSMYLCASLPPVLARPDTQYFGPGTRLTVL.